These T cell receptor beta chains were read from a single sample in a study of patients and donors after allogeneic stem cell transplantation. TCRdb reprocessed the RT-PCR reads with MiXCR, giving one entry per CDR3 protein. The profile covers 70,000 to 95,000 distinct CDR3 sequences, with roughly 5.2% appearing a single time and less than 3% taken by the ten largest. The sequencing sample was made of blood, either unsorted or a sorted T cell fraction (not recorded which). The receptors were gathered from a human donor who was either an allogeneic HSCT recipient or a stem cell or donor lymphocyte infusion donor (not recorded which). It is not recorded whose cells these are; they may come from a transplant donor. Both conserved end residues are trimmed from each CDR3. Fields, in order: J gene, clone size, V gene, CDR3 protein. The size entry is marked missing in some rows and otherwise reads once, few, many or a size class.

TRBJ1-4 many TRBV7-9 ASSSQTGQLF
TRBJ2-7 NA TRBV18 ASSPGTLAGDQYEQY
TRBJ1-5 many TRBV15 ATSRALYQPQH
TRBJ2-3 many TRBV27 ASSLRNSDADTQY
TRBJ2-3 many TRBV3-1 ASSQESSTDTQY
TRBJ1-1 many TRBV5-5 ASSLSWQAGTEAF
TRBJ2-7 many TRBV20-1 SARDGQAAYEQY
TRBJ2-1 NA TRBV19 ASSSPLRAPNNEQF
TRBJ1-2 many TRBV1 TSSHLRHTSGGYT
TRBJ2-7 many TRBV5-4 ASSLFGSYEQY
TRBJ1-5 few TRBV7-2 ASSSQGQGINQPQH
TRBJ2-5 few TRBV28 ASSFEGVAGAQRVKETQY
TRBJ2-3 NA TRBV6-1 ASSEAWTSGIRGDTQY
TRBJ2-1 many TRBV20-1 SLLPLSGSYREF
TRBJ2-5 many TRBV5-8 ASSLVHLQETQY
TRBJ2-3 many TRBV4-1 ASSLGSGRQTDTQY
TRBJ1-2 many TRBV6-1 ASSEGGQGMHGYT
TRBJ1-1 few TRBV6-1 ASSTDSRGTEAF
TRBJ2-2 many TRBV27 ASSWQGISGELF
TRBJ2-5 NA TRBV30 AWSVAGVRETQY
TRBJ2-7 many TRBV2 ASSEVGYEQY
TRBJ2-7 many TRBV5-1 ASTPGTGGYEQY
TRBJ1-2 many TRBV29-1 SVLAEGTTNYGYT
TRBJ2-1 medium-sized TRBV6-1 ASWSGTGSYNEQF
TRBJ2-3 many TRBV7-9 ASSRGTGVTDTQY
TRBJ2-1 many TRBV20-1 SARDPRLGSDEQF
TRBJ2-5 medium-sized TRBV6-1 ASSEAFSQETQY
TRBJ2-1 few TRBV3-1 ASSQEVELEQF
TRBJ1-6 many TRBV27 ASRPRTGYKISPLH
TRBJ2-7 NA TRBV20-1 SAPKQGTGEQY
TRBJ2-4 many TRBV3-1 ASSQAENIQY
TRBJ2-7 NA TRBV6-1 ASSEKMGGGGPISYEQY
TRBJ1-2 many TRBV6-5 ASSYSAGGGYT